These 3 T cell receptor beta chains were all obtained from the same sample, sequenced in a study of T cell responses to AZD1222 COVID-19 vaccine. Method: immunoSEQ multiplex PCR; TCRdb's copy keeps in-frame clones and lacks some. The profile shows 70,000 to 95,000 clones, around nine tenths of them singletons. The sequences come from peripheral blood, collected 28 days after the second AZD1222 dose. These receptors all come from an adult who received the AZD1222 COVID-19 vaccine.

The J gene is TRBJ2-1, the V gene TRBV27; 10 nucleotides line up with TRBD2. From germline, CDR1 is MNHEY and CDR2 SMNVEV (reference sequence). CDR3 length: 16 amino acids. The trim removed 5 bases at V and 4 bases at J, leaving 8 bases unmatched. Here the CDR3 DNA reads TGTGCCAGCAGTAAAGAGGCTAGCGGGAGATACAATGAGCAGTTCTTC. Protein product: CASSKEASGRYNEQFF.

This clone was recorded a few times. V and J are TRBV6-4 and TRBJ2-1; no clear D gene. From germline, CDR1 is MRHNA and CDR2 SNTAGT. V lost 2 bases, J lost 0 bases, and 2 bases lay in between. The CDR3 contains 13 residues. In DNA form, the CDR3 reads TGTGCCAGCAGTGACAGCTCCTACAATGAGCAGTTCTTC. It specifies CASSDSSYNEQFF.

This chain links TRBV6-5 with TRBJ1-5, with D maybe TRBD1 (5 bases). Germline CDR1 MNHEY, CDR2 SVGAGI. V was shortened by 9 bases and J by 0 bases, with 15 bases between the two germline ends. The CDR3 loop spans 15 amino acids. CDR3 in DNA: TGTGCCAGTCGTTTGAGCGGGGCTAGCAATCAGCCCCAGCATTTT. Translating gives CASRLSGASNQPQHF.